Listed here is a single TCR beta chain. The antigen this receptor binds is unknown. Within one base of it there is no much larger clone, and no base qualities were kept. Patients with a history of autoimmune disease or receiving systemic immunosuppression were excluded from the trial. Peripheral blood for TCR sequencing was drawn from every dose cohort at baseline, at cycle 4 day 1 and at cycle 7 day 1. The samples were drawn from a first-in-human, open-label, multicenter phase I dose-escalation trial of ivuxolimab. Adults with locally advanced or metastatic melanoma, renal cell, hepatocellular, or head and neck squamous cell carcinoma were enrolled in the trial. CD4+ and CD8+ T cells were sorted separately from peripheral blood before TCR sequencing. The data belong to a study of OX40 agonist ivuxolimab in advanced cancers. As for the study more broadly: The costimulatory receptor OX40 (CD134) was targeted by ivuxolimab, a fully human IgG2 agonistic monoclonal antibody. Intravenous ivuxolimab was administered to patients every 2 weeks at six dose levels: 0.01, 0.1, 0.3, 1.5, 3 and 10 mg/kg. Of the 50 or so patients in dose escalation, 19 had hepatocellular carcinoma, some 15 had melanoma, 9 had renal cell carcinoma and 9 had head and neck cancer. The dose-escalation cohort was about 83% male with a mean age of approximately 59 years, ranging from roughly 23 to 85. Prior anti-PD-1, anti-PD-L1 or anti-CTLA-4 therapy was permitted, and approximately 40% of dose-escalation patients had received checkpoint inhibitors. Partial responses occurred in three dose-escalation patients: two with cutaneous melanoma and one with hepatocellular carcinoma. The purpose of peripheral TCRbeta sequencing was to test whether ivuxolimab changed TCR sequence diversity and led to clonal T-cell expansion. The paper covers the monotherapy dose-escalation part of the phase I ivuxolimab trial, which included N = 52 patients. What the study reported, not specific to this receptor: In the 0.1-3.0 mg/kg groups, partial responders were among the patients with the lowest normalized peripheral clonal expansion, particularly in CD8+ T cells. On average, CD8+ T cells showed more expanded clones than CD4+ T cells after ivuxolimab. Which antigens the clonally expanded peripheral T cells were specific for was not determined. Low levels of normalized T-cell clonal expansion were also seen in some patients who did not respond. At doses of 0.1 to 3.0 mg/kg, clonal expansion of both CD4+ and CD8+ T cells in blood was seen between baseline and week 6.

CDR3 length: 17 amino acids, cysteine to phenylalanine. The sequence is cut down to CDR3 DNA, 51 bases in frame from base 1. The germline V gene sets CDR1 to SGHRS and CDR2 to YFSETQ. Trimming removed 5 bases from V and 9 bases from J; the gene matches leave 15 bases unexplained. Genomic DNA was extracted from sorted cells for sequencing of the TCRbeta CDR3 region. The immunoSEQ Assay was used for sequencing of TCRbeta CDR3 regions. As stored in TCRdb, this immuneACCESS dataset retains in-frame rearrangements with V and J assigned. A fraction of the clones does not appear; measured against another copy, unresolved V genes explain less than half of the discrepancy, and the remainder lacks a known reason. The sample table holds roughly 50,000 clones, of which 60% to 80% were seen once. 4% to 5% of the sample is held by the ten biggest clonotypes.

The sequences come from CD4+ or CD8+ T cells sorted from blood, collected in a trial of the OX40 agonist ivuxolimab. The sequence links TRBV5-1 to TRBJ2-1, with 12 bases aligning to TRBD1. The receptor was derived from an adult with an advanced solid tumor such as melanoma, head and neck, liver or kidney cancer. The CDR3 region: CASRVSGQGARRGEQFF. The nucleotide sequence is given as TGCGCCAGCAGGGTCTCGGGACAGGGGGCGCGAAGGGGTGAGCAGTTCTTC.